Below are 28 T cell receptor beta chains sequenced from a single sample in a study of blood T cell repertoires in COVID-19. The assay was immunoSEQ multiplex PCR, and TCRdb's table has in-frame clones only and misses some. The sample contains 100,000 to 150,000 clones, about four fifths of which appear only once. Sequencing was done on a sample of peripheral blood. These receptors were taken from a man aged 55 to 70 with acute or convalescent COVID-19.

The chain is built from TRBV6-5 and TRBJ2-2, with D tentatively TRBD1 (5 bases). The germline gives CDR1 MNHEY, CDR2 SVGAGI. This CDR3 is built from 14 residues. With 0 bases removed from V and 7 bases from J, the gap between germline ends came to 9 bases. The CDR3 here is CASSYSQGVGELFF. In DNA, the CDR3 is TGTGCCAGCAGTTACTCCCAGGGTGTCGGGGAGCTGTTTTTT.

The chain joins TRBV27 to TRBJ1-1; TRBD1 might be the D (6 bases). The CDR3 runs to 13 residues. From germline, CDR1 is MNHEY and CDR2 SMNVEV (reference sequence). With 5 bases removed from V and 1 base from J, the gap between germline ends came to 8 bases. The CDR3 DNA reads TGTGCCAGCAGTATACAGGGGAACACTGAAGCTTTCTTT. Translation gives CASSIQGNTEAFF.

This chain links TRBV7-8 with TRBJ2-2, with D possibly being TRBD2 (5 bases). This CDR3 has 16 residues. The germline V gene encodes CDR1 SGHVS and CDR2 FQNEAQ. V lost 1 base to trimming and J lost 5 bases, with 14 bases between them. Here the CDR3 DNA reads TGTGCCAGCAGCTTAGTGGCGTTGCCGGGGACCGGGGAGCTGTTTTTT. It is translated as CASSLVALPGTGELFF.

V usage is TRBV30 and J usage is TRBJ2-7; 8 nucleotides agree with TRBD1. Trimming cost V 4 bases and J 3 bases; bases outside gene matches: 5. Germline CDR1 and CDR2: GTSNPN and SVGIG (reference sequence). The CDR3 extends over 13 amino acids. Here the CDR3 reads CAWTGQANYEQYF. The CDR3 DNA reads as TGTGCCTGGACGGGACAGGCGAACTACGAGCAGTACTTC.

The V gene is TRBV29-1, the J gene TRBJ1-1; a possible D gene is TRBD1 (5 bases). The germline gives CDR1 SQVTM, CDR2 ANQGSEA. Trimming shortened V by 2 bases and J by 2 bases, and 12 bases separated the two germline ends. This CDR3 region has 14 residues. The CDR3 reads CSVELTARNTEAFF. The CDR3 nucleotides read TGCAGCGTTGAACTGACAGCCAGAAACACTGAAGCTTTCTTT.

The CDR3 spells CASSLVRGLAGELFF. CDR3 nucleotide sequence: TGCGCCAGCAGCTTGGTTAGGGGGCTAGCCGGGGAGCTGTTTTTT. V and J are TRBV5-1 and TRBJ2-2; 7 nucleotides line up with TRBD1. Looked up from germline, CDR1 is SGHRS and CDR2 is YFSETQ. CDR3 size: 15 residues. Unmatched junction bases numbered 5, after V lost 0 bases and J lost 6 bases.

V and J are TRBV19 and TRBJ1-5; no clear D. The V and J ends lost 4 bases and 0 bases respectively, with 10 bases between them. This CDR3 has 15 residues. The germline CDR1 and CDR2 sequences are LNHDA and SQIVND (reference sequence). The chain's CDR3 is CASSTLTISNQPQHF. The CDR3 coding sequence is TGTGCCAGTAGTACCCTGACAATTAGCAATCAGCCCCAGCATTTT.

V usage is TRBV27 and J usage is TRBJ1-4; 10 positions match TRBD1. Trimming at V came to 6 bases and at J to 5 bases, leaving 6 bases not matched to a gene. CDR3 length: 15 residues. Germline loops: CDR1 MNHEY, CDR2 SMNVEV (reference sequence). Written as DNA, the CDR3 is TGTGCCAGCAGGTCACAGGGACAGGGGAATGAAAAACTGTTTTTT. Translating gives CASRSQGQGNEKLFF.

This rearrangement joins TRBV10-2 to TRBJ1-2, with TRBD1 identical over 8 bases. Trimming removed 2 bases from V and 1 base from J; junction bases left unmatched: 6. The germline V gene encodes CDR1 WSHSY and CDR2 SAAADI. The length of the CDR3 is 16 residues. The CDR3: CASSEVRTGLNYGYTF. CDR3 nucleotides: TGCGCCAGCAGTGAGGTCCGGACAGGGCTTAACTATGGCTACACCTTC.

The rearrangement uses TRBV9 and TRBJ1-1; 8 bases align to TRBD1. V trimming: 3 bases; J trimming: 6 bases; junction bases outside the gene matches: 10. Germline-derived CDR1 and CDR2 are SGDLS and YYNGEE. The CDR3 loop spans 15 amino acids. The CDR3 loop reads CASSAGQGAVSEAFF. Written as DNA, the CDR3 is TGTGCCAGCAGCGCAGGACAGGGCGCGGTATCTGAAGCTTTCTTT.

The V call is TRBV5-1, the J call TRBJ2-2; 8 bases align to TRBD1. Trimming at V came to 4 bases and at J to 5 bases, leaving 7 bases not matched to a gene. Germline V CDR1 and CDR2: SGHRS, YFSETQ. The CDR3 covers 15 residues. CDR3 nucleotide sequence: TGCGCCAGCAGCCTGACAGGGGAGCCTACCGGGGAGCTGTTTTTT. Translation: CASSLTGEPTGELFF.

V usage is TRBV7-2 and J usage is TRBJ2-5; 7 bases map to TRBD2. Losses at the gene ends were 3 bases for V and 2 bases for J; bases not matched to a gene: 3. Germline CDR1 SGHTA, CDR2 FQGNSA. The length of the CDR3 is 14 residues. CDR3 sequence (DNA): TGTGCCAGCAGCTTCAGCGGGGCGCAAGAGACCCAGTACTTC. This codes for CASSFSGAQETQYF.

The rearrangement links TRBV6-5 to TRBJ1-2, with D unclear. This CDR3 comprises 13 residues. The V gene lost 10 bases and the J gene lost 4 bases, with 16 bases spanning the gap. Germline V gene data show CDR1 as MNHEY and CDR2 as SVGAGI. In nucleotides, the CDR3 is TGTGCCACTATGTACGGGAGAGGCTATGGCTACACCTTC. This codes for CATMYGRGYGYTF.

The chain employs TRBV18 and TRBJ2-7, with 7 bases that match TRBD1. J gave up 6 bases and V 4 bases, and 6 bases lay outside the gene matches. This CDR3 is 13 amino acids long. Germline V gene lookup returns CDR1 KGHSH and CDR2 LQKENI. DNA of the CDR3: TGTGCCAGCTCACTAGACAGGGCTGGCGAGCAGTACTTC. It encodes CASSLDRAGEQYF.

The rearrangement links TRBV6-6 to TRBJ2-7; TRBD2 agrees at 14 bases. The CDR3 loop spans 17 amino acids. J lost 6 bases, V lost 5 bases, and 12 bases had no gene match. CDR1 and CDR2 from the germline V gene are MNHNY and SVGAGI (reference sequence). CDR3 sequence (DNA): TGTGCCAGCAGTCGACCCGGGACTAGCGGGAGAGGAGGCGAGCAGTACTTC. It specifies CASSRPGTSGRGGEQYF.

A word on this clone: An end of the junction differs from the germline gene, which may be a read error. The chain couples TRBV6-5 to TRBJ1-2, with TRBD1 matching 9 bases. Germline V gene lookup returns CDR1 MNHEY and CDR2 SVGAGI. This CDR3 has 15 residues. CDR3 nucleotides: TGTGCCAGCAGCGGACAGGGGAGAGGGCCTTATGACTACACCTTC. The encoded protein is CASSGQGRGPYDYTF.

This clone was detected only once. This chain links TRBV5-1 with TRBJ2-5; D unresolved. V was clipped by 0 bases and J by 3 bases, with 9 bases between them. The V gene's germline CDR1 is SGHRS and CDR2 YFSETQ. The CDR3 spans 14 residues. The CDR3 bases are TGCGCCAGCAGCTTGGCCGGTGTAGAAGAGACCCAGTACTTC. It yields the protein CASSLAGVEETQYF. The variable domain in full, completed from reference TRBV5-1 and TRBJ2-5, reads KAGVTQTPRYLIKTRGQQVTLSCSPISGHRSVSWYQQTPGQGLQFLFEYFSETQRNKGNFPGRFSGRQFSNSRSEMNVSTLELGDSALYLCASSLAGVEETQYFGPGTRLLVL.

This clone was recorded at least ten times. V and J are TRBV18 and TRBJ2-7; D perhaps matches TRBD1 (7 bases). Germline values: CDR1 KGHSH, CDR2 LQKENI. V was pared by 4 bases and J by 1 base, with 17 bases between. The CDR3 runs to 16 residues. CDR3 sequence: CASSRRRDSSSYEQYF. The CDR3 DNA is TGTGCCAGCTCACGCCGGCGGGACAGTTCATCCTACGAGCAGTACTTC.

This chain links TRBV6-5 with TRBJ1-2; D gene ambiguous. This CDR3 is built from 15 residues. Trimming took off 5 bases at V and 4 bases at J, with 17 bases between the two ends. Germline V gene lookup returns CDR1 MNHEY and CDR2 SVGAGI. CDR3 nucleotide sequence: TGTGCCAGCAGTCCAAATCCAGGATCATTCTATGGCTACACCTTC. It yields the protein CASSPNPGSFYGYTF.

The chain recombines TRBV7-2 with TRBJ1-6; D not certain. This CDR3 has 12 residues. The germline V and J ends were trimmed by 6 bases and 10 bases, with 10 bases remaining between them. Germline V gives CDR1 SGHTA, CDR2 FQGNSA. In DNA, the CDR3 is TGTGCCAGCAGTGATACATTCTCACCCCTCCACTTT. Amino acid sequence: CASSDTFSPLHF.

V is TRBV7-8 and J is TRBJ2-7; TRBD2 aligns across 11 bases. The CDR3 length is 16 residues. V dropped 7 bases and J dropped 9; count of bases not matched to a gene: 17. Germline V gene lookup returns CDR1 SGHVS and CDR2 FQNEAQ. CDR3 nucleotide sequence: TGTGCCAGCAAAAGACTAGCGGGATTCGATACGAATGCGCAGTACTTC. It specifies CASKRLAGFDTNAQYF. The full variable domain, in which reference TRBV7-8 and TRBJ2-7 provide the parts outside the CDR3, is GAGVSQSPRYKVAKRGQDVALRCDPISGHVSLFWYQQALGQGPEFLTYFQNEAQLDKSGLPSDRFFAERPEGSVSTLKIQRTQQEDSAVYLCASKRLAGFDTNAQYFGPGTRLTVT.

The chain combines TRBV5-6 with TRBJ2-5; 15 nucleotides agree with TRBD2. Germline loops: CDR1 SGHDT, CDR2 YYEEEE. This CDR3 has 17 residues. V shed 4 bases and J 5 bases; nucleotides not matched to a gene: 9. CDR3 sequence (DNA): TGTGCCAGCAGCGCCGGGACTAGCGGGAGGCGGGTGGAGACCCAGTACTTC. As protein: CASSAGTSGRRVETQYF.

The chain couples TRBV20-1 to TRBJ2-2, with a tentative D call TRBD1 (5 bases). The CDR3 loop spans 15 amino acids. V lost 3 bases and J 1 base, leaving 12 bases between the germline ends. Germline CDR1 is DFQATT and CDR2 is SNEGSKA (reference sequence). This chain's CDR3 is CSASARDRNTGELFF. The DNA for the CDR3 is TGCAGTGCTAGTGCCAGGGATCGGAACACCGGGGAGCTGTTTTTT.

This clone was seen just once. Here the CDR3 reads CSVRKGGLAHEQYF. The CDR3 DNA sequence: TGCAGCGTTAGAAAGGGGGGGTTGGCCCACGAGCAGTACTTC. The V gene is TRBV29-1, the J gene TRBJ2-7; D might be TRBD2 (7 bases). V was shortened by 5 bases and J by 5 bases, with 19 bases between the two germline ends. CDR3 length: 14 amino acids. Germline-derived CDR1 and CDR2 are SQVTM and ANQGSEA.

For the CDR3, the DNA is TGCAGTGCTAGTCCGGCAGGGTACCAAGAGACCCAGTACTTC. This encodes CSASPAGYQETQYF. The chain combines TRBV20-1 with TRBJ2-5; a possible D gene is TRBD1 (5 bases). Trimming removed 3 bases at V and 0 bases at J, with 11 bases between. Germline V gives CDR1 DFQATT, CDR2 SNEGSKA (reference sequence). The CDR3 covers 14 residues.

The rearrangement uses TRBV24-1 and TRBJ2-3, with 8 bases matching TRBD2. The CDR3 consists of 17 residues. Trimming at V came to 5 bases and at J to 0 bases, leaving 9 bases not matched to a gene. Germline V gene data show CDR1 as KGHDR and CDR2 as SFDVKD. This CDR3 reads CATSGGGAGASTDTQYF. DNA of the CDR3: TGTGCCACCAGTGGGGGCGGAGCGGGGGCTAGCACAGATACGCAGTATTTT.

The V and J genes are TRBV30 and TRBJ1-2; D gene ambiguous. Trimming pared 2 bases from V and 4 bases from J, leaving 14 bases between. Germline V gives CDR1 GTSNPN, CDR2 SVGIG (reference sequence). The CDR3 consists of 14 residues. The CDR3 DNA follows: TGTGCCTGGAGTTTTCCCCCGGGGTTCTATGGCTACACCTTC. Translating gives CAWSFPPGFYGYTF.

The chain couples TRBV24-1 to TRBJ1-2; D call uncertain. Deletions cut 6 bases from V and 8 bases from J, with 9 bases between. CDR3 length: 11 residues. Germline CDR1 is KGHDR and CDR2 is SFDVKD. CDR3 DNA: TGTGCCACCAGTTCGGTCTACGGCTACACCTTC. As protein: CATSSVYGYTF.